These 6 T cell receptor beta chains share one sample of origin, sequenced in a study of T-cell memory formation after mild COVID-19. TCRdb itself ran the 5' RACE reads through MiXCR, one entry per CDR3 protein. Here the sample spans approximately 260,000 distinct CDR3 sequences, 15% to 20% being singletons. The sample consisted of PBMCs or a T cell subset sorted from them (not recorded which). These receptors all stem from a man younger than 30 who had mild COVID-19 (a few samples of this study predate the infection). Cell type and time point are not known.

This clonotype has at least ten counts. This chain uses TRBV4-3 with TRBJ2-3, with 10 bases matching TRBD2. J was trimmed by 0 bases and V by 1 base; bases with no gene match: 4. CDR1 is LGHNA and CDR2 is YSLEER in the germline V gene. CDR3 length: 17 amino acids. The CDR3: CASSQAGLAASTDTQYF. CDR3 coding DNA: TGCGCCAGCAGCCAAGCCGGACTAGCGGCCAGCACAGATACGCAGTATTTT.

This clonotype was seen only a few times. CDR3 in DNA: TGTGCCAGCAGCCAGCCTAACCCACGAACGGGGGTCAATGAGCAGTTCTTC. Encoded protein: CASSQPNPRTGVNEQFF. This chain uses TRBV6-2 or TRBV6-3 with TRBJ2-1, with a weak D call TRBD2 (6 bases). Germline V CDR1 and CDR2: MNHEY, SVGEGT. CDR3 length: 17 amino acids. Trimming shortened V by 6 bases and J by 6 bases, and 24 bases separated the two germline ends.

Many counts were recorded for this clonotype. The rearrangement joins TRBV11-2 to TRBJ1-5; D is undetermined. Trimming stripped 0 bases from V and 6 bases from J, with 6 bases between. This CDR3 is 13 amino acids long. Germline V gives CDR1 SGHAT, CDR2 FQNNGV. This chain's CDR3 is CASSLDRVQPQHF. CDR3 nucleotides: TGTGCCAGCAGCTTAGATCGGGTTCAGCCCCAGCATTTT.

This clonotype was detected many times. CDR3 bases: TGTGCCACCAGCAGAGATTGGGCTAGCGGAGCCAAAGAGACCCAGTACTTC. As protein: CATSRDWASGAKETQYF. This rearrangement joins TRBV15 to TRBJ2-5; 7 nucleotides line up with TRBD2. J gave up 3 bases and V 0 bases, and 10 bases lay outside the gene matches. The CDR3 consists of 17 residues. Per the germline V gene, CDR1 is LNHNV and CDR2 is YYDKDF (reference sequence). Full variable domain (remainder filled in from reference TRBV15 and TRBJ2-5): DAMVIQNPRYQVTQFGKPVTLSCSQTLNHNVMYWYQQKSSQAPKLLFHYYDKDFNNEADTPDNFQSRRPNTSFCFLDIRSPGLGDTAMYLCATSRDWASGAKETQYFGPGTRLLVL.

The chain combines TRBV7-6 with TRBJ2-7; D may be TRBD1 (7 bases). The germline CDR1 and CDR2 sequences are SGHVS and FNYEAQ. V was clipped by 5 bases and J by 4 bases, with 15 bases between them. This CDR3 region has 14 residues. Written as DNA, the CDR3 is TGTGCCAGCAGCGCGGGGACAGAACTTTACGAGCAGTACTTC. Translating it yields CASSAGTELYEQYF.

This clonotype turned up a few times. The CDR3: CASSFQGGSTEAFF. Written as DNA, the CDR3 is TGTGCCAGCAGTTTCCAGGGAGGGTCCACTGAAGCTTTCTTT. The chain combines TRBV12-3 or TRBV12-4 with TRBJ1-1, with a possible D match to TRBD1 (5 bases). This CDR3 is built from 14 residues. Trimming took off 3 bases at V and 4 bases at J, with 12 bases between the two ends.